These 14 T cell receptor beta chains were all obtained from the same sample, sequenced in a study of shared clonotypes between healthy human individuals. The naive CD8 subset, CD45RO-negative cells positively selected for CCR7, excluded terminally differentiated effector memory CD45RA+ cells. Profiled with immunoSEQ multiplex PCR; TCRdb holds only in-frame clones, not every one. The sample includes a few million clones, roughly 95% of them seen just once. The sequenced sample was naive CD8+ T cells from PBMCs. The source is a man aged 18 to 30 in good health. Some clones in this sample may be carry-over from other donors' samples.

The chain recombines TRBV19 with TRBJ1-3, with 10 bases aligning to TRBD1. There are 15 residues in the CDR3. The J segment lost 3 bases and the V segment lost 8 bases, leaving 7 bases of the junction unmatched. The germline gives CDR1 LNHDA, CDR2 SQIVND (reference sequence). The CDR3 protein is CASELGQGVGNTIYF. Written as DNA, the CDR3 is TGTGCCAGTGAACTCGGACAGGGGGTTGGAAACACCATATATTTT. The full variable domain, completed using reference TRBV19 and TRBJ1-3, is DGGITQSPKYLFRKEGQNVTLSCEQNLNHDAMYWYRQDPGQGLRLIYYSQIVNDFQKGDIAEGYSVSREKKESFPLTVTSAQKNPTAFYLCASELGQGVGNTIYFGEGSWLTVV.

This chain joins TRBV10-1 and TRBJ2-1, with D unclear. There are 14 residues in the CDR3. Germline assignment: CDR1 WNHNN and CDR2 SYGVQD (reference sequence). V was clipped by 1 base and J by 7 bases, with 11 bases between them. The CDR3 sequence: CASSELGNGNEQFF. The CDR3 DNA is TGCGCCAGCAGTGAGTTGGGCAATGGGAATGAGCAGTTCTTC.

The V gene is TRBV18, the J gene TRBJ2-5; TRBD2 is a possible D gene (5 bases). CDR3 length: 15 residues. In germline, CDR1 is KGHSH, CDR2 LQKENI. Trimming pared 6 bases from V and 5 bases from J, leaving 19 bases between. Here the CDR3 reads CASSLELSGYETQYF. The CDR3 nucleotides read TGTGCCAGCTCCCTAGAGCTTTCGGGATACGAGACCCAGTACTTC.

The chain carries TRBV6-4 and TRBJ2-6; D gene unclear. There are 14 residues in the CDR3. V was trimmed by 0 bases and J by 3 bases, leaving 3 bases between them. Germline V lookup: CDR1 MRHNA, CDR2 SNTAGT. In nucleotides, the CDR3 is TGTGCCAGCAGTGACTCCAATGGGGCCAACGTCCTGACTTTC. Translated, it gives CASSDSNGANVLTF.

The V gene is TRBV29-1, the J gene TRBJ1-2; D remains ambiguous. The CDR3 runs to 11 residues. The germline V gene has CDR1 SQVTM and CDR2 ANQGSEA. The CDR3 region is CRVADFYGYTF. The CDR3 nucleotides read TGCAGAGTGGCAGACTTCTATGGCTACACCTTC.

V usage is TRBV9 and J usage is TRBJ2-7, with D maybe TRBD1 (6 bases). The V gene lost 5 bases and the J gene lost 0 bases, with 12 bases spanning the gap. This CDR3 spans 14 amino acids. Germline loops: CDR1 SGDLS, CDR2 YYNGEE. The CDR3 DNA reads TGTGCCAGCAGTGGAACAGGGCCCTCCTACGAGCAGTACTTC. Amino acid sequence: CASSGTGPSYEQYF.

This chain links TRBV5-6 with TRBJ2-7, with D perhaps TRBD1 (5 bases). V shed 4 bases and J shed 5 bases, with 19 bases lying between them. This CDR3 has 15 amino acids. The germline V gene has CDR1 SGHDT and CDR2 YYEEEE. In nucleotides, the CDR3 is TGTGCCAGCAGCAAGACAGAGTTCCCCCTGGACGAGCAGTACTTC. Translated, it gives CASSKTEFPLDEQYF.

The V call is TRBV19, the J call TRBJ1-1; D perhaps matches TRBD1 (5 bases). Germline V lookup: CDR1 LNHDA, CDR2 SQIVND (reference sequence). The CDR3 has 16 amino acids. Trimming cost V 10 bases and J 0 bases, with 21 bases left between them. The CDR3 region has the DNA TGTGCCACCCGGGGGGGGACGGACTATTTGAACACTGAAGCTTTCTTT. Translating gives CATRGGTDYLNTEAFF.

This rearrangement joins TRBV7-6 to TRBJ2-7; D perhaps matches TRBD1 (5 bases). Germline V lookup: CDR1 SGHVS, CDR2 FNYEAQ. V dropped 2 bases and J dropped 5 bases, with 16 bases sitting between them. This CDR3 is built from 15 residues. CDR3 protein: CASSLPSGFWHEQYF. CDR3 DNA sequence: TGTGCCAGCAGCTTACCTTCAGGGTTTTGGCACGAGCAGTACTTC.

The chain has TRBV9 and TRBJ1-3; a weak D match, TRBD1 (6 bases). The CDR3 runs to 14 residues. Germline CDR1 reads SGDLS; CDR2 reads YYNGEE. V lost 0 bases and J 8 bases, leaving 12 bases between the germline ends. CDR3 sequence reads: CASSVVGGEDTIYF. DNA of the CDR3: TGTGCCAGCAGCGTAGTAGGGGGGGAAGACACCATATATTTT. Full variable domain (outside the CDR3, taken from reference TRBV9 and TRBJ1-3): DSGVTQTPKHLITATGQRVTLRCSPRSGDLSVYWYQQSLDQGLQFLIQYYNGEERAKGNILERFSAQQFPDLHSELNLSSLELGDSALYFCASSVVGGEDTIYFGEGSWLTVV.

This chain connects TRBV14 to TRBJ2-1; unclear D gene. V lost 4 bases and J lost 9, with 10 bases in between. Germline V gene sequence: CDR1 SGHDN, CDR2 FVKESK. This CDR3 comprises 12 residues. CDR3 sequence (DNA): TGTGCCAGCAGCCCCCTTTGGGGTGAGCAGTTCTTC. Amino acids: CASSPLWGEQFF. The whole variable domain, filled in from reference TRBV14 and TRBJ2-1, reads EAGVTQFPSHSVIEKGQTVTLRCDPISGHDNLYWYRRVMGKEIKFLLHFVKESKQDESGMPNNRFLAERTGGTYSTLKVQPAELEDSGVYFCASSPLWGEQFFGPGTRLTVL.

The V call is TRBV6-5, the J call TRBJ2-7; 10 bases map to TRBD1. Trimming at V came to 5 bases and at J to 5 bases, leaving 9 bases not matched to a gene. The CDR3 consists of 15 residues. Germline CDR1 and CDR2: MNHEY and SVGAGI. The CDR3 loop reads CASSTRTGGRNEQYF. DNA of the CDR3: TGTGCCAGCAGTACTAGGACAGGGGGAAGAAACGAGCAGTACTTC.

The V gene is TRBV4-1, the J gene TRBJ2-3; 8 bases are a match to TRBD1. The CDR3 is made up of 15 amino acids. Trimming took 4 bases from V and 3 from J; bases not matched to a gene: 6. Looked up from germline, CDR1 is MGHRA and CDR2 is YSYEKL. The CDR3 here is CASSPDREWTDTQYF. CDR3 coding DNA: TGCGCCAGCAGCCCGGACAGGGAATGGACAGATACGCAGTATTTT.

The CDR3 sequence is CASSSSGLYSNQPQHF. The DNA for the CDR3 is TGTGCCAGCAGCTCGTCAGGGTTGTATAGCAATCAGCCCCAGCATTTT. The V call is TRBV7-9, the J call TRBJ1-5, with D perhaps matching TRBD1 (5 bases). The CDR3 has 16 amino acids. The germline V gene has CDR1 SEHNR and CDR2 FQNEAQ (reference sequence). V shed 4 bases and J shed 0 bases, with 13 bases lying between them.